The clone carrying this T cell receptor beta chain was seen a few times. Trimming took 0 bases from V and 5 from J, leaving 20 bases between them. The germline gives CDR1 DFQATT, CDR2 SNEGSKA (reference sequence). This CDR3 has 16 amino acids. This entry belongs to a study of T-cell reconstitution after alpha-beta-depleted transplantation in children. Preparing the TCRbeta library involved the use of unique molecular identifiers. TCRdb recomputed calls from the PCR reads with MiXCR, one row per CDR3 protein. This table holds around 600,000 distinct CDR3 sequences, roughly a tenth found once. This TCR was recovered from a human donor who donated a stem cell graft to a child with acute myeloid leukemia. This chain joins TRBV20-1 and TRBJ2-7, with D perhaps TRBD2 (5 bases). This material consisted of PBMCs from the stem cell graft donor, taken from the stem cell graft. The CDR3 spells CSAREYRSGPGHEQYF. The CDR3 nucleotides are TGCAGTGCTAGAGAGTATCGGAGCGGACCTGGCCACGAGCAGTACTTC.